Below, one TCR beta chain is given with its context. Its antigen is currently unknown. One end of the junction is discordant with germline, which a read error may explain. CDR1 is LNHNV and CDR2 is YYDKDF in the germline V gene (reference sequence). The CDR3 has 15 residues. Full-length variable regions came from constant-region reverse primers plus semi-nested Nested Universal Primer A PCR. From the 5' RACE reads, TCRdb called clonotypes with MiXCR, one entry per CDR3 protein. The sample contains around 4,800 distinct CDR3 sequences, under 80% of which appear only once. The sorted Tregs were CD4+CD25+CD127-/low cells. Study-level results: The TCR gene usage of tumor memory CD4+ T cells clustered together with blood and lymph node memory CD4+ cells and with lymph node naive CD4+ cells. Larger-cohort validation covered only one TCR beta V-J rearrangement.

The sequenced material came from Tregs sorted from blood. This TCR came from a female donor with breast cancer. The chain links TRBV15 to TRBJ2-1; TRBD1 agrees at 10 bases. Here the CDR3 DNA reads TGTGCCACCAGCAGATGGGACAGGGGTTTGAATGAGCAGCTCTTC. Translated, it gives CATSRWDRGLNEQLF.